This T cell receptor (beta chain) was obtained from a study of blood T cell repertoires in COVID-19. Study context: COVID-19 samples, acute and convalescent, were from the United States, Italy and Spain.

The CDR3 totals 13 residues. V lost 4 bases and J lost 9; bases outside the gene matches: 4. Generated by immunoSEQ multiplex PCR, the TCRdb table keeps only in-frame clones and is missing some. The sample has about 100,000 clones; approximately 85% are singletons. The J gene is TRBJ2-1, the V gene TRBV12-3 or TRBV12-4, with 9 positions matching TRBD2. The material sequenced was peripheral blood. The receptor comes from a woman aged 55-69 years with acute or convalescent COVID-19. CDR3 sequence (DNA): TGTGCCAGCAGTTCGCTAGCGGGAACTGAGCAGTTCTTC. This encodes CASSSLAGTEQFF.